The clone carrying this TCR beta chain was found a few times. The CDR3 covers 16 residues. V lost 5 bases and J lost 0; bases outside the gene matches: 4. Germline CDR1 is SGHTA and CDR2 is FQGNSA. TCRdb itself ran the RT-PCR reads through MiXCR, one entry per CDR3 protein. The sample contains roughly 880,000 distinct CDR3 sequences, more than 15% of which appear only once. This record comes from a study of patients and donors after allogeneic stem cell transplantation. The sequenced sample was blood, either unsorted or a sorted T cell fraction (not recorded which). The chain combines TRBV7-2 with TRBJ1-6; 7 bases fit TRBD1. The sequence was collected from a human donor who was either an allogeneic HSCT recipient or a stem cell or donor lymphocyte infusion donor (not recorded which). It is not recorded whose cells these are; they may come from a transplant donor. DNA for the CDR3: TGTGCCAGCAGCCGACAGGGCCTCTCCTATAATTCACCCCTCCACTTT. Translated, it gives CASSRQGLSYNSPLHF.